Listed here is a single TCR beta chain. The antigen is undetermined. These data come from a study of shared clonotypes between healthy human individuals. Sequenced by immunoSEQ multiplex PCR; TCRdb stores in-frame clones only, minus some. The table shows around 2.1 million clones, with around 95% occurring only once. The germline V and J ends were trimmed by 3 bases and 0 bases, with 11 bases remaining between them. Germline assignment: CDR1 KGHSH and CDR2 LQKENI. The CDR3 consists of 16 residues. General study findings and limits: Shared clonotypes across all four donors exceeded non-shared ones in generation probability. Incomplete sequencing of sorted subsets was indicated by rarefaction despite large depth.

The sequenced sample consisted of naive CD4+ T cells sorted from blood. Subset: CD45RA+ positively selected. The chain recombines TRBV18 with TRBJ2-2; D possibly uses TRBD1 or TRBD2 (6 bases each). The clonotype was recovered from a man younger than 30 in good health. The CDR3 DNA is TGTGCCAGCTCACCCCCGGGGGCCGCGAACACCGGGGAGCTGTTTTTT. Translated, it gives CASSPPGAANTGELFF.